This T cell receptor beta chain was obtained from a study of blood T cell repertoires in COVID-19. Repertoires were generated with immunoSEQ multiplex PCR, while TCRdb's copy carries only in-frame clones and drops some. The profile shows 200,000 to 300,000 clones, approximately 86% of them singletons. The origin of this receptor is a human donor in a cohort sampled during active COVID-19. Sequencing was performed on peripheral blood.

CDR3 sequence reads: CATSDPDGPGTDTQYF. CDR3 sequence (DNA): TGTGCCACCAGTGACCCGGACGGCCCAGGGACAGATACGCAGTATTTT. This sequence joins TRBV24-1 and TRBJ2-3, with a tentative D call TRBD1 (5 bases). This CDR3 has 16 amino acids. Per germline, CDR1 KGHDR and CDR2 SFDVKD. Trimming cost V 4 bases and J 3 bases, with 16 bases left between them.